The rows below give T cell receptor beta chains drawn from one sample of a study of T cells after yellow fever vaccination. MiXCR was run by TCRdb on the 5' RACE reads, yielding one entry per CDR3 protein. The sample yields approximately 74,000 distinct CDR3 sequences, roughly 6.9% seen once. This specimen was CD8+ T cells sorted from PBMCs, taken 5 to 6 days after the first yellow fever vaccination. These receptors all stem from a man aged 18 to 29 who received the YFV17D yellow fever vaccine. Both conserved end residues are part of each CDR3. D genes are given only for firm matches. Clone size is shown for a subset of rows, as once, few, many or a class of expanded clone.

clone size | J gene | D gene | V gene | CDR3 protein | CDR3 DNA
few | TRBJ2-1 | NA | TRBV4-2 | CASSQDPSLPEQFF | TGTGCCAGCAGCCAAGATCCTTCCCTACCTGAGCAGTTCTTC
many | TRBJ2-1 | NA | TRBV24-1 | CATSDLGNEQFF | TGTGCCACCAGTGATTTGGGGAATGAGCAGTTCTTC
few | TRBJ2-7 | NA | TRBV7-7 | CASSSGLHYEQYF | TGTGCCAGCAGCTCGGGACTCCATTACGAGCAGTACTTC
NA | TRBJ2-3 | TRBD2 | TRBV12-3/TRBV12-4 | CTSSYSGGDTDTQYF | TGTACCAGCAGTTATAGCGGGGGGGATACAGATACGCAGTATTTT
few | TRBJ2-7 | TRBD1 | TRBV7-8 | CASSWGTGGGYEQYF | TGTGCCAGCAGCTGGGGGACAGGGGGCGGGTACGAGCAGTACTTC
few | TRBJ2-2 | TRBD1 | TRBV7-2 | CASTRQGGTGELFF | TGTGCCAGCACCAGACAGGGGGGTACCGGGGAGCTGTTTTTT
NA | TRBJ2-7 | NA | TRBV4-3 | CASSPAPRTASYEQYF | TGCGCCAGCAGCCCGGCTCCTAGGACGGCATCCTACGAGCAGTACTTC
many | TRBJ2-1 | NA | TRBV29-1 | CSVGYNEQFF | TGCAGCGTTGGCTACAATGAGCAGTTCTTC
many | TRBJ2-2 | NA | TRBV4-2 | CASSQDEGGTGELFF | TGTGCCAGCAGCCAAGATGAGGGGGGCACCGGGGAGCTGTTTTTT
NA | TRBJ2-7 | NA | TRBV29-1 | CSVLLDRSSYEQYF | TGCAGCGTTCTACTTGACAGGAGCTCCTACGAGCAGTACTTC
few | TRBJ2-2 | TRBD2 | TRBV5-4 | CATPGLAGDTGELFF | TGTGCCACCCCGGGACTAGCGGGGGACACCGGGGAGCTGTTTTTT
NA | TRBJ2-5 | TRBD1 | TRBV7-9 | CASSFLQGGVETQYF | TGTGCCAGCAGCTTTTTACAGGGGGGAGTGGAGACCCAGTACTTC
NA | TRBJ1-1 | NA | TRBV25-1 | CASRQSYKDTEAFF | TGTGCCAGCCGACAGAGCTATAAGGACACTGAAGCTTTCTTT
many | TRBJ2-3 | NA | TRBV7-9 | CASSLGGTGTDTQYF | TGTGCCAGCAGCTTGGGGGGAACGGGCACAGATACGCAGTATTTT
NA | TRBJ2-1 | NA | TRBV7-8 | CASSLVGAGEQFF | TGTGCCAGCAGCTTAGTAGGGGCCGGTGAGCAGTTCTTC
many | TRBJ2-3 | NA | TRBV5-1 | CASSLVQATDTQYF | TGCGCCAGCAGCTTGGTTCAGGCCACAGATACGCAGTATTTT
many | TRBJ1-2 | TRBD1 | TRBV7-9 | CASSHRDSSLPGYTF | TGTGCCAGCAGCCACCGGGACAGCTCCCTACCTGGCTACACCTTC
NA | TRBJ2-5 | TRBD2 | TRBV6-5 | CASSLSGAFQETQYF | TGTGCCAGCAGTTTAAGCGGGGCGTTCCAAGAGACCCAGTACTTC
NA | TRBJ2-5 | NA | TRBV7-3 | CASSLLHQETQYF | TGTGCCAGCAGCTTACTTCACCAAGAGACCCAGTACTTC
many | TRBJ1-6 | TRBD1 | TRBV13 | CASSSGTGSSPLHF | TGTGCCAGCAGCTCGGGGACAGGGTCCTCACCCCTCCACTTT
NA | TRBJ2-7 | TRBD2 | TRBV7-2 | CASSPRLAGGRDEQYF | TGTGCCAGCAGCCCGAGACTAGCGGGGGGGCGGGACGAGCAGTACTTC
many | TRBJ2-3 | NA | TRBV7-2 | CASRKPWVSTDTQYF | TGTGCCAGCAGAAAGCCTTGGGTGAGCACAGATACGCAGTATTTT
few | TRBJ2-7 | NA | TRBV3-1 | CASSQDKGGWEQYF | TGTGCCAGCAGCCAAGATAAGGGGGGGTGGGAGCAGTACTTC